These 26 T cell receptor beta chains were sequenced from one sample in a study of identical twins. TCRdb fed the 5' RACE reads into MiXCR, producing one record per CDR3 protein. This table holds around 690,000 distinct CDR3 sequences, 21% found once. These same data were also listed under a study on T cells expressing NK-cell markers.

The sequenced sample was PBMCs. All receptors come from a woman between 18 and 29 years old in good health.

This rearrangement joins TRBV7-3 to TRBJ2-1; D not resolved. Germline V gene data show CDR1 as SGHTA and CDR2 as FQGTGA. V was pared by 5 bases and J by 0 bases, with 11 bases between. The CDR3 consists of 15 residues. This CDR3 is CASSHDPSSYNEQFF. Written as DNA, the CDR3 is TGTGCCAGCAGCCACGACCCGAGCTCCTACAATGAGCAGTTCTTC.

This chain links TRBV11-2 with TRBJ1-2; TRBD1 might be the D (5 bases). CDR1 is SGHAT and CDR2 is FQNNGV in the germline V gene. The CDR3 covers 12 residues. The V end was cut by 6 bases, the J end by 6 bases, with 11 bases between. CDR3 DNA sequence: TGTGCCAGCAGGGGCGCAGGGAATGGCTACACCTTC. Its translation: CASRGAGNGYTF.

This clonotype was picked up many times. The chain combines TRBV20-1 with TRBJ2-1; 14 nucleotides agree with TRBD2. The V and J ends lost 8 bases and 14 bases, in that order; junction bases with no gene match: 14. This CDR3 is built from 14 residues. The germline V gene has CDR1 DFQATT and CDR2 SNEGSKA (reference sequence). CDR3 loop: CSLGPGLAGELKFF. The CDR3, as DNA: TGCAGTTTAGGACCGGGACTAGCGGGAGAATTGAAGTTCTTC.

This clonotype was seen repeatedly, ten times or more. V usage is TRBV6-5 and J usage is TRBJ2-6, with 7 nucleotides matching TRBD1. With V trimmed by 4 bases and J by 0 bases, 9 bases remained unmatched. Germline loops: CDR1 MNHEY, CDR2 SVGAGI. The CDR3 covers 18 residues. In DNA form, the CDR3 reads TGTGCCAGCAGTTGGAATAGACAGGGCCACTCTGGGGCCAACGTCCTGACTTTC. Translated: CASSWNRQGHSGANVLTF.

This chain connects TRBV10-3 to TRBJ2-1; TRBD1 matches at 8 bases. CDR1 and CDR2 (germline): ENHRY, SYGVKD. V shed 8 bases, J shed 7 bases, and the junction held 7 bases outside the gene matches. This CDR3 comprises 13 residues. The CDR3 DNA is TGTGCCATCCAGGGACAGGTGTTTAATGAGCAGTTCTTC. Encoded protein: CAIQGQVFNEQFF.

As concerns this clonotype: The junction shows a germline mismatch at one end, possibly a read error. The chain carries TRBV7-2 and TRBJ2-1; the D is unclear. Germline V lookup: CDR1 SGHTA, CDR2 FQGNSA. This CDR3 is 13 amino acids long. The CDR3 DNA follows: TGTGCCAGCAGCTTAGGTACGACACCCGAGCAGCTCTTC. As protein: CASSLGTTPEQLF.

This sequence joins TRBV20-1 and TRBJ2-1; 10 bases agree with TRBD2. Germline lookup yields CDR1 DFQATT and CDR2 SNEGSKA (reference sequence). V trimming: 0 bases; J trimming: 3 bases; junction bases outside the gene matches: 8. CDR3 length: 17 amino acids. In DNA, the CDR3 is TGCAGTGCTAGAGATTTTAGAGCGGGAGGGAGCTACAATGAGCAGTTCTTC. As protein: CSARDFRAGGSYNEQFF.

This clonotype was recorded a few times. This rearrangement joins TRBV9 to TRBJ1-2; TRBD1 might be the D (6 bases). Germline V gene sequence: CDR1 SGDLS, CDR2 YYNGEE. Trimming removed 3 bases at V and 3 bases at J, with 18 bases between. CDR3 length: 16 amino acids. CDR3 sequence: CASSARGGALDYGYTF. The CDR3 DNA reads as TGTGCCAGCAGCGCTAGAGGGGGGGCGCTGGACTATGGCTACACCTTC.

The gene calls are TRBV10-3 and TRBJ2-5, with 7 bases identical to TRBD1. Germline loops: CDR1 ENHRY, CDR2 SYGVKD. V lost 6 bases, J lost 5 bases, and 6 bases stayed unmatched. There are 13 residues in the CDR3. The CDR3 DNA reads TGTGCCATCAGCGGAGACAGGGTTGAGACCCAGTACTTC. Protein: CAISGDRVETQYF.

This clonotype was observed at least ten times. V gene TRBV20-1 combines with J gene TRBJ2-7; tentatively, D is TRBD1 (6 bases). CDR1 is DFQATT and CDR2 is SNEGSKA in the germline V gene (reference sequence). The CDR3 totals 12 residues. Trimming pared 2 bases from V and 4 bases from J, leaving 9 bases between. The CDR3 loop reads CSARQGKYEQYF. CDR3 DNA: TGCAGTGCTAGACAGGGGAAGTACGAGCAGTACTTC.

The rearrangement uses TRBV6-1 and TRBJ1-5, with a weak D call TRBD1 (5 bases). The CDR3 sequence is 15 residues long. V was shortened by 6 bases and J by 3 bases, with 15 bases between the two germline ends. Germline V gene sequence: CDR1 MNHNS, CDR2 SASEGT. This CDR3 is CASRPRRGLNQPQHF. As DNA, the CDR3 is TGTGCCAGCAGACCTCGCCGGGGCCTCAATCAGCCCCAGCATTTT.

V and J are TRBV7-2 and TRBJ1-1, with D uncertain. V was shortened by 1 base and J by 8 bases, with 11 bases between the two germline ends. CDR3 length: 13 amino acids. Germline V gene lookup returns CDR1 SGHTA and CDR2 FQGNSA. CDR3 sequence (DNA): TGTGCCAGCAGCTTAGTCATTCCTGGGGAAGCTTTCTTT. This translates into CASSLVIPGEAFF.

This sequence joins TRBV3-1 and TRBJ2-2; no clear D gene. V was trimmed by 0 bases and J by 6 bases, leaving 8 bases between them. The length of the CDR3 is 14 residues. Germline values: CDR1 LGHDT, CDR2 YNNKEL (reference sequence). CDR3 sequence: CASSQDYLAGELFF. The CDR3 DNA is TGTGCCAGCAGCCAAGATTACCTCGCCGGGGAGCTGTTTTTT.

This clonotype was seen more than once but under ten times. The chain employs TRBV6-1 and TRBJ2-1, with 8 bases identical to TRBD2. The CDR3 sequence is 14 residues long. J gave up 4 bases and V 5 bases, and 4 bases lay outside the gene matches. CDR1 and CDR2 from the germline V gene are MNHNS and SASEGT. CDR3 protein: CASSPGTRYNEQFF. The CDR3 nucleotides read TGTGCCAGCAGTCCCGGGACTAGATACAATGAGCAGTTCTTC.

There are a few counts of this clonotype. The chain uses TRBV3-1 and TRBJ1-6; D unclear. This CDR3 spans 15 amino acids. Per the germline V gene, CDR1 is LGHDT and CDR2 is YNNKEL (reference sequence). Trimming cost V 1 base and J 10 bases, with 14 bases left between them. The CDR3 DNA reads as TGTGCCAGCAGCCAAGTATACGGTTTTGACTCACCCCTCCACTTT. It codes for CASSQVYGFDSPLHF.

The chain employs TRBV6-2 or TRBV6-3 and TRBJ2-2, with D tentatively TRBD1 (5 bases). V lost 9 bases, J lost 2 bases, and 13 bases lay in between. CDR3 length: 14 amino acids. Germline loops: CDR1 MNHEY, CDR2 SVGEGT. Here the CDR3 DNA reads TGTGCCAGTGTCCGCAGGGAAAACACCGGGGAGCTGTTTTTT. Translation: CASVRRENTGELFF.

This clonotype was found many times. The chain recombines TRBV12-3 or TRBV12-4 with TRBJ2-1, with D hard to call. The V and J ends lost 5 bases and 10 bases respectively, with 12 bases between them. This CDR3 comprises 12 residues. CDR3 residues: CASSGVLVEQFF. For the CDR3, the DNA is TGTGCCAGCAGTGGGGTGCTGGTCGAGCAGTTCTTC.

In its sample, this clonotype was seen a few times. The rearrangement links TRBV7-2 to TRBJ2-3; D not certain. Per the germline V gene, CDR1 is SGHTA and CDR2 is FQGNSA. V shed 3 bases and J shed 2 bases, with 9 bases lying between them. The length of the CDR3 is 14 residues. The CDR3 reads CASSFSGPTDTQYF. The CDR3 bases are TGTGCCAGCAGCTTTTCGGGTCCCACAGATACGCAGTATTTT.

The CDR3 loop is CASSLAPAGGGNEQFF. The DNA of the CDR3 is TGCGCCAGCAGCTTGGCCCCTGCGGGAGGTGGCAATGAGCAGTTCTTC. This sequence joins TRBV5-1 and TRBJ2-1; 8 bases align to TRBD2. J gave up 6 bases and V 0 bases, and 8 bases lay outside the gene matches. CDR1 and CDR2 (germline): SGHRS, YFSETQ. The CDR3 consists of 16 residues.

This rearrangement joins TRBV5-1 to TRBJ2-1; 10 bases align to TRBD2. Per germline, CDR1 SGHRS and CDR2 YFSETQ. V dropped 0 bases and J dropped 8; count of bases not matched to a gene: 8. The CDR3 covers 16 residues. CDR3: CASSLAEGSGRHEQFF. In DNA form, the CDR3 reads TGCGCCAGCAGCTTGGCCGAGGGTAGCGGGAGGCATGAGCAGTTCTTC.

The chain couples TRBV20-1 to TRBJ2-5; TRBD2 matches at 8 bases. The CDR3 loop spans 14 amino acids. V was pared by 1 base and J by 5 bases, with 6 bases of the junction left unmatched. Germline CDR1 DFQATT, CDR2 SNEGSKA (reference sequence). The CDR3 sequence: CSARGNRGGETQYF. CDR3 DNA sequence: TGCAGTGCTAGAGGGAACCGGGGGGGTGAGACCCAGTACTTC.

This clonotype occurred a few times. Written as DNA, the CDR3 is TGTGCCAGCAGCAAAGTCCCGGCAGCTAGTGCGGCCAAAAACATTCAGTACTTC. Its protein product is CASSKVPAASAAKNIQYF. The chain uses TRBV21-1 and TRBJ2-4; TRBD2, the table's D call, lacks a check against the DNA. TRBV21-1 is an annotated pseudogene. This CDR3 is built from 18 residues.

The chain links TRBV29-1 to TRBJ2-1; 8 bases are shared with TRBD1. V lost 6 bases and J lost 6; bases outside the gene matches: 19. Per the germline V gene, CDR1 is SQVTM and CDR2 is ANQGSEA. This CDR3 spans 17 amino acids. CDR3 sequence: CSVASKIGQGVTNEQFF. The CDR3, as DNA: TGCAGCGTCGCCTCTAAAATTGGACAGGGAGTAACCAATGAGCAGTTCTTC.

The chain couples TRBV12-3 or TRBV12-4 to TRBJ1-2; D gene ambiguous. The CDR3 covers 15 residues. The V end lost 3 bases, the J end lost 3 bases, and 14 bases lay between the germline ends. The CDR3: CASSFGRGVDYGYTF. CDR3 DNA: TGTGCCAGCAGTTTCGGACGGGGTGTAGACTATGGCTACACCTTC.

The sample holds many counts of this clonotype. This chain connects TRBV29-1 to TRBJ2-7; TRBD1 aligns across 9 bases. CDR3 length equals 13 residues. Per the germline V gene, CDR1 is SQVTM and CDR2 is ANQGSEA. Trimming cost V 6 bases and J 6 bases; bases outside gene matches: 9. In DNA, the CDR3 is TGCAGCGTGATTACAGGGGGCGGGTTCGAGCAGTACTTC. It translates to CSVITGGGFEQYF.

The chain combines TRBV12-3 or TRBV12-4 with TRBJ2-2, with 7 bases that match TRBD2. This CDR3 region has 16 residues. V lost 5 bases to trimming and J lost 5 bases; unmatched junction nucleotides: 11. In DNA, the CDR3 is TGTGCCAGCAGTCGAGGGGTAGCGGGTCTGACCGGGGAGCTGTTTTTT. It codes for CASSRGVAGLTGELFF.